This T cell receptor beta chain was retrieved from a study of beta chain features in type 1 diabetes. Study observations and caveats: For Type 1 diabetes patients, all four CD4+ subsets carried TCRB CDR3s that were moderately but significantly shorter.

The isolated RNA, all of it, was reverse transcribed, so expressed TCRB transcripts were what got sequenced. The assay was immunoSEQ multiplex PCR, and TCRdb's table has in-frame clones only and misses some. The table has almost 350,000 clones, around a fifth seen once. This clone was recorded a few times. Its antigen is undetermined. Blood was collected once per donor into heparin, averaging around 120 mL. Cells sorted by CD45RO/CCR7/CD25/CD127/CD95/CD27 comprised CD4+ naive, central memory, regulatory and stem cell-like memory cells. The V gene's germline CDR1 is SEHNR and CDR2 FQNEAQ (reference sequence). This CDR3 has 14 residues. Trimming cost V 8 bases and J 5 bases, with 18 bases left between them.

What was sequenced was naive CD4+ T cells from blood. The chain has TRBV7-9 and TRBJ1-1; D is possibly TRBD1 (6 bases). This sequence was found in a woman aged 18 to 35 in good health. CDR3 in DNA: TGTGCCAGCTCCTGGGGGCCTTCCTCAACTGAAGCTTTCTTT. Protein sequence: CASSWGPSSTEAFF.